The rows below give T cell receptor beta chains drawn from one sample of a study of T cell repertoires in cytomegalovirus infection. TCRdb ran MiXCR on the reads and lists one entry per CDR3 protein. Here the sample spans approximately 270,000 distinct CDR3 sequences, around 20% being singletons. Antigens of these TCRs are unknown. The source material was cultured PBMCs, sampled from culture after CMV antigen stimulation. These receptors came from a human donor in good health (CMV status not recorded). Some clones in this sample may be carry-over from other donors' samples. The CDR3 runs from the conserved cysteine through the conserved F or W. The order of the fields is V gene, D gene, clone size, J gene, CDR3 protein, CDR3 DNA. D genes are given only for firm matches. For some rows the clone size is stated as once, few or many, or as a class when expanded; others skip it.

TRBV6-6	.	.	TRBJ2-7	CASSRPGDMSYEQYF	TGTGCCAGCAGTCGTCCAGGGGATATGTCCTACGAGCAGTACTTC
TRBV5-1	TRBD2	.	TRBJ2-2	CASSEGTSGLTGELFF	TGCGCCAGCAGCGAGGGGACTAGCGGCCTAACCGGGGAGCTGTTTTTT
TRBV7-2	TRBD1	.	TRBJ2-5	CASSKNGQAIQETQYF	TGTGCCAGCAGCAAAAATGGACAGGCAATACAAGAGACCCAGTACTTC
TRBV20-1	.	.	TRBJ1-4	CSALRGASEKLFF	TGCAGTGCTCTCAGGGGAGCCTCTGAAAAACTGTTTTTT
TRBV7-2	.	many	TRBJ2-2	CASGPRSAGELFF	TGTGCCAGCGGTCCAAGGTCGGCCGGGGAGCTGTTTTTT
TRBV12-3/TRBV12-4	TRBD1	.	TRBJ1-6	CASSPGDRNNSPLHF	TGTGCCAGCAGCCCAGGGGACAGGAATAATTCACCCCTCCACTTT
TRBV11-2	.	.	TRBJ2-5	CASSLRIAAETQYF	TGTGCCAGCAGCTTAAGGATAGCAGCTGAGACCCAGTACTTC
TRBV7-8	.	few	TRBJ2-1	CASSFTVLSFSYNEQFF	TGTGCCAGCAGCTTCACAGTATTATCTTTCTCCTACAATGAGCAGTTCTTC
TRBV7-4	.	.	TRBJ2-1	CASSFSGLEWFF	TGTGCCAGCAGCTTTTCGGGACTGGAGTGGTTCTTC
TRBV13	.	.	TRBJ1-4	CASSFGEAKLFF	TGTGCCAGCAGCTTTGGGGAAGCAAAACTGTTTTTT
TRBV28	.	many	TRBJ2-7	CASSLAGPYEQYF	TGTGCCAGCAGTTTAGCAGGACCCTACGAGCAGTACTTC
TRBV23-1	TRBD1	.	TRBJ1-4	CASTRTGWGEKLFF	TGCGCCAGCACCAGGACAGGGTGGGGTGAAAAACTGTTTTTT
TRBV7-2	.	many	TRBJ1-4	CASSLIGSGRVNEKLFF	TGTGCCAGCAGCTTAATAGGGTCAGGGAGAGTTAATGAAAAACTGTTTTTT
TRBV6-1	.	many	TRBJ2-3	CASSGAGSTDTQYF	TGTGCCAGCAGTGGGGCAGGGAGCACAGATACGCAGTATTTT
TRBV5-6	.	.	TRBJ2-5	CASSPDRLAITYQETQYF	TGTGCCAGCAGCCCGGATCGGCTAGCGATAACGTACCAAGAGACCCAGTACTTC
TRBV7-2	.	many	TRBJ2-7	CASSSNLALSYEQYF	TGTGCCAGCAGCTCAAATCTAGCGCTCTCCTACGAGCAGTACTTC
TRBV11-2	.	few	TRBJ1-5	CASSLSAGLSQPQHF	TGTGCCAGCAGCTTATCGGCAGGTTTGAGTCAGCCCCAGCATTTT
TRBV7-9	.	few	TRBJ2-6	CASSPLNVLTF	TGTGCCAGCAGCCCCCTAAACGTCCTGACTTTC
TRBV7-8	.	many	TRBJ2-1	CASSIESTRRTGAKQFF	TGTGCCAGCAGCATAGAATCAACGCGGCGTACAGGTGCGAAGCAGTTCTTC
TRBV7-8	.	many	TRBJ1-1	CASSLGLVFRNTEAFF	TGTGCCAGCAGCTTAGGTCTGGTGTTCCGGAACACTGAAGCTTTCTTT
TRBV15	.	once	TRBJ2-7	CATSRDALAGYEQYF	TGTGCCACCAGCAGAGATGCCCTTGCCGGGTACGAGCAGTACTTC
TRBV12-3/TRBV12-4	.	many	TRBJ2-1	CASSPPGYNEQFF	TGTGCCAGCAGCCCTCCCGGGTACAATGAGCAGTTCTTC
TRBV7-2	TRBD2	.	TRBJ2-5	CASSLVGAGGGETQYF	TGTGCCAGCAGCTTAGTTGGGGCGGGAGGGGGGGAGACCCAGTACTTC
TRBV9	.	few	TRBJ1-5	CASSASGTRGEPQHF	TGTGCCAGCAGCGCCTCCGGGACCAGGGGAGAGCCCCAGCATTTT
TRBV7-2	TRBD2	many	TRBJ2-1	CASSLGPSGSRVEQFF	TGTGCCAGCAGCTTAGGACCCAGCGGGAGTCGTGTTGAGCAGTTCTTC
TRBV20-1	.	few	TRBJ2-3	CSAVGGRADTQYF	TGCAGTGCTGTAGGGGGGAGAGCAGATACGCAGTATTTT
TRBV7-8	.	.	TRBJ2-3	CASSLEGVFTDTQYF	TGTGCCAGCAGCTTAGAGGGTGTGTTTACAGATACGCAGTATTTT
TRBV12-3/TRBV12-4	TRBD1	.	TRBJ2-5	CASSPRTGVATQYF	TGTGCCAGCAGCCCCCGGACAGGGGTAGCGACCCAGTACTTC
TRBV12-3/TRBV12-4	TRBD1	few	TRBJ1-5	CASSGGTGEHSNQPQHF	TGTGCCAGCAGTGGGGGGACAGGGGAGCATAGCAATCAGCCCCAGCATTTT
TRBV20-1	.	.	TRBJ2-3	CSAARQLSGTTDTQYF	TGCAGTGCTGCACGACAGCTCTCTGGCACCACAGATACGCAGTATTTT
TRBV20-1	.	few	TRBJ1-6	CSARDMEAGSYNSPLHF	TGCAGTGCTAGAGATATGGAGGCGGGCTCCTATAATTCACCCCTCCACTTT
TRBV18	.	.	TRBJ2-7	CASSPAVSYEQYF	TGTGCCAGCTCACCAGCAGTATCCTACGAGCAGTACTTC
TRBV6-2/TRBV6-3	TRBD2	few	TRBJ2-1	CASSYLQGGRGNEQFF	TGTGCCAGCAGTTACCTTCAGGGCGGGAGGGGCAATGAGCAGTTCTTC
TRBV7-2	TRBD1	many	TRBJ1-2	CASSFNRGYGYTF	TGTGCCAGCAGCTTTAACAGGGGGTATGGCTACACCTTC
TRBV7-2	.	.	TRBJ2-3	CASSLVWGTSTDTQYF	TGTGCCAGCAGCCTGGTTTGGGGAACTAGCACAGATACGCAGTATTTT
TRBV7-8	.	many	TRBJ2-5	CASSHLIVGQETQYF	TGTGCCAGCAGCCACCTCATTGTCGGTCAAGAGACCCAGTACTTC
TRBV5-5	.	.	TRBJ2-3	CASSLASVLPDTQYF	TGTGCCAGCAGCTTGGCTAGCGTGCTGCCAGATACGCAGTATTTT
TRBV7-9	.	many	TRBJ1-1	CASSPQRHAFF	TGTGCCAGCAGCCCCCAACGCCATGCTTTCTTT
TRBV7-2	.	few	TRBJ2-5	CASSGGGTQYF	TGTGCCAGCAGCGGGGGTGGGACCCAGTACTTC
TRBV7-9	.	.	TRBJ2-7	CASSSPLQGLSYEQYF	TGTGCCAGCAGCTCGCCCCTGCAGGGTCTGTCCTACGAGCAGTACTTC
TRBV30	.	.	TRBJ1-2	CAWTGPSGVAYGYTF	TGTGCCTGGACGGGACCCAGTGGCGTGGCTTATGGCTACACCTTC